A selection of T cell receptor beta chains follows, all from one sample in a study of blood T cell repertoires in COVID-19. The data were produced by immunoSEQ multiplex PCR, yet TCRdb's version contains in-frame clones alone and is incomplete. The sample gives some 200,000 clones, 86% of which show up once; 5.9% is in the top ten. Sequencing used peripheral blood. The receptors were sampled from a man older than 75 with acute or convalescent COVID-19. The CDR3 runs from the conserved cysteine through the conserved F or W. D genes are given only for firm matches. Clone size is shown for a subset of rows, as once, few, many or a class of expanded clone.

V	length	size	D	J	DNA	CDR3
TRBV7-6	16	-	TRBD2	TRBJ2-1	TGTGCCAGCAGCTTGGGTGGAGCGGGAGTATACAATGAGCAGTTCTTC	CASSLGGAGVYNEQFF
TRBV29-1	11	-	-	TRBJ2-7	TGCAGCGTTGGGCAGGGTAACGAGCAGTACTTC	CSVGQGNEQYF
TRBV28	12	-	-	TRBJ1-4	TGTGCCAGCAGTCGGTTGAGGGAAAAACTGTTTTTT	CASSRLREKLFF
TRBV6-2/TRBV6-3	15	once	TRBD1	TRBJ1-2	TGTGCCAGCAGTTCGCGACAGGGAAGCTTATGGGGCTACACCTTC	CASSSRQGSLWGYTF
TRBV14	15	-	-	TRBJ2-7	TGTGCCAGCAGCCAAGAGGCACTAGCCCCATACGAGCAGTACTTC	CASSQEALAPYEQYF
TRBV9	13	-	-	TRBJ1-1	TGTGCCAGCAGTCGACGGTGGGCGTCGGAAGCTTTCTTT	CASSRRWASEAFF
TRBV7-8	19	-	TRBD1	TRBJ2-7	TGTGCCAGCAGCCCGGCGGACAGGGGGTGGAATCCGAGGTCCCGGGAGCAGTACTTC	CASSPADRGWNPRSREQYF
TRBV23-1	21	-	-	TRBJ1-1	TGCGCCAGCAGTCGAAAGGACAAATGGGACTTCGAGGTGAGCATGAACACTGAAGCTTTCTTT	CASSRKDKWDFEVSMNTEAFF
TRBV5-1	16	-	-	TRBJ1-1	TGCGCCAGCAGCACGACGGGGATCACCTTGGACACTGAAGCTTTCTTT	CASSTTGITLDTEAFF
TRBV27	15	-	-	TRBJ1-4	TGTGCCAGCAGTCCGGGACTGAGAACTAATGAAAAACTGTTTTTT	CASSPGLRTNEKLFF
TRBV7-2	16	-	TRBD2	TRBJ2-7	TGTGCCAGCAGCTCATCCGGGGGGACTTTTACTTACGAGCAGTACTTC	CASSSSGGTFTYEQYF